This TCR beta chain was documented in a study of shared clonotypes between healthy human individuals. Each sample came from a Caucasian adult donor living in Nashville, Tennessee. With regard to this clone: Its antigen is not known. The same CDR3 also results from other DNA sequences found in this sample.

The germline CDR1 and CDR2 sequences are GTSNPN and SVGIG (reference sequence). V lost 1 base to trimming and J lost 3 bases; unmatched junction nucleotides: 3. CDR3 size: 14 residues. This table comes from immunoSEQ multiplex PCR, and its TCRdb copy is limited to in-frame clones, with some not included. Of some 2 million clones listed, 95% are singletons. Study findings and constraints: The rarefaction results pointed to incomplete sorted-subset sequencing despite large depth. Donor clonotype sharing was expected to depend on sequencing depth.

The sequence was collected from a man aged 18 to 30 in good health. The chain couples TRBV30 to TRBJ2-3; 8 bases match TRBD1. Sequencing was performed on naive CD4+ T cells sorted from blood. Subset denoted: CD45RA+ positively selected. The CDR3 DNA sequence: TGTGCCTGGAGTGCAGGACAGGGTACAGATACGCAGTATTTT. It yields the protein CAWSAGQGTDTQYF.